The sequence of this TCR beta chain was determined in a study of blood T cell repertoires in COVID-19. Study background: Sites across the United States, Italy and Spain contributed samples from acute and convalescent COVID-19. T cells, B-cell-depleted T cells, or PBMCs supplied cDNA or gDNA.

The CDR3 length is 16 residues. Germline V gives CDR1 SGHTA, CDR2 FQGNSA. J was trimmed by 7 bases and V by 3 bases; bases with no gene match: 11. In the study's own analysis: For nucleated cells, counts were estimated from reference gene primer amplification. TCRdb keeps only in-frame clones here, not all; method: immunoSEQ multiplex PCR. V and J calls and clone size are given by that table; D and trimming were obtained from the DNA. The data show some 300,000 clones, 88% seen once. The V and J genes are TRBV7-2 and TRBJ1-3, with 8 bases identical to TRBD1. This receptor was taken from a woman aged 25 to 45 who had recovered from COVID-19. Sequences were obtained from peripheral blood. In DNA, the CDR3 is TGTGCCAGCAGCTTGACAAGGACAGGGCTAGGGAACACCATATATTTT. This sequence encodes CASSLTRTGLGNTIYF.